This T cell receptor beta chain is drawn from a study of human T cells and chemical hapten exposure. Turning to the study itself: Throughout a study of 20 to 30 weeks, patients underwent weekly scalp administration of diphenylcyclopropenone doses.

The CDR3 consists of 16 residues. Looked up from germline, CDR1 is SNHLY and CDR2 is FYNNEI. V lost 0 bases and J 5 bases, leaving 14 bases between the germline ends. This clonotype was counted between two and nine times. Its antigen is undetermined. Each CDR3 protein gets one entry after TCRdb re-called the RACE reads with MiXCR. The repertoire includes roughly 200,000 distinct CDR3 sequences, approximately 20% of them detected once, and under 8.5% sits in the top ten. Time point in this sample: patch test 1, 2 weeks after DPC sensitization. The treatment is: therapeutic diphenylcyclopropenone sensitization with weekly scalp DPC. General study points: There was no change with DPC sensitization in TCRs above 1 in 1000 frequency.

Sequenced material: whole blood, taken in connection with sensitization to the hapten diphenylcyclopropenone (DPC). V usage is TRBV2 and J usage is TRBJ1-5; D is ambiguous. The receptor was derived from a woman aged 45-65 years with alopecia areata. Some clones in this sample may be carry-over from other donors' samples. The CDR3 protein is CASSEALGWGDQPQHF. In nucleotides, the CDR3 is TGTGCCAGCAGTGAAGCGCTGGGGTGGGGAGATCAGCCCCAGCATTTT.